A selection of T cell receptor beta chains follows, all from one sample in a study of metastatic and nonmetastatic thyroid tumors. MiXCR re-clonotyped the PCR reads for TCRdb. The sample shows under 35,000 clones, less than 30% of them seen only once. The sequenced sample was blood. The receptors were sampled from a female donor with papillary thyroid cancer or a benign thyroid nodule (not recorded which). Some clones in this sample may be carry-over from other donors' samples. Both conserved end residues are part of each CDR3. A D gene is named only where the DNA matches it firmly. Not all rows give a size; the values are once, few, many and, for expanded clones, a class.

len	v_gene	d_gene	abundance	j_gene	CDR3nt	CDR3aa
17	TRBV20-1	-	-	TRBJ2-1	TGCAGTGCTAGAGATTCCACTCGAGGGAGCTCCTACAATGAGCAGTTCTTC	CSARDSTRGSSYNEQFF
12	TRBV12-3/TRBV12-4	-	medium-sized	TRBJ1-2	TGTGCCAGCAGTCCCGGGACAAATGGCTACACCTTC	CASSPGTNGYTF
14	TRBV3-1	-	many	TRBJ1-2	TGTGCCAGCAGCCAAGAAAAGGGACTCGGTGGCTACACCTTC	CASSQEKGLGGYTF
10	TRBV7-2	-	many	TRBJ2-7	TGTGCCCCCCCGGACTACGAGCAGTACTTC	CAPPDYEQYF
15	TRBV4-1	-	many	TRBJ1-4	TGCGCCAGCAGCCTCAAGGTCGGCCCTAATGAAAAACTGTTTTTT	CASSLKVGPNEKLFF
13	TRBV10-1	TRBD2	many	TRBJ2-1	TGCGCCAGCAGGGGTGAGCGGGAGGCCTCGCAGTTCTTC	CASRGEREASQFF
17	TRBV7-2	TRBD1	many	TRBJ2-5	TGTGCCAGCAGTGGAGACCTAGGGACAGCCGGCCAAGAGACCCAGTACTTC	CASSGDLGTAGQETQYF
17	TRBV7-3	TRBD2	many	TRBJ2-2	TGTGCCAGCAGCTTAACTAGCGGGAAAGGGAACACCGGGGAGCTGTTTTTT	CASSLTSGKGNTGELFF
18	TRBV27	-	-	TRBJ1-6	TGTGCCAGCAGACCCTCAGAGAGCTTCTCCTCCTATAATTCACCCCTCCACTTT	CASRPSESFSSYNSPLHF
14	TRBV19	-	many	TRBJ1-1	TGTGCCAGTAGCAAAACCCCAATGAACACTGAAGCTTTCTTT	CASSKTPMNTEAFF
13	TRBV5-1	-	-	TRBJ2-5	TGCGCCAGCGGCTACACAGGGAAAGAGACCCAGTACTTC	CASGYTGKETQYF
11	TRBV28	-	many	TRBJ1-1	TGTGCCAGCAGTTATAGGACTGAAGCTTTCTTT	CASSYRTEAFF
15	TRBV10-2	-	many	TRBJ1-5	TGCGCCAGCAGTGAGTCTGTGGCCTCCAATCAGCCCCAGCATTTT	CASSESVASNQPQHF
12	TRBV10-3	-	many	TRBJ1-2	TGTGCCATCAGTGAGTCAGGGTATGGCTACACCTTC	CAISESGYGYTF
19	TRBV4-2	TRBD1	-	TRBJ2-1	TGTGCCAGCAGCGCAAGGAAAGACAGGGGCGCCTCTTATGACAATGAGCAGTTCTTC	CASSARKDRGASYDNEQFF
16	TRBV24-1	TRBD2	-	TRBJ2-2	TGTGCCACCAGTTATTATAGCGGGAGGGCCGGCTGGGAGCTGTTTTTT	CATSYYSGRAGWELFF
14	TRBV6-1	-	-	TRBJ1-1	TGTGCCAGCAGCCAACGGGAATTTAACACTGAAGCTTTCTTT	CASSQREFNTEAFF
14	TRBV5-1	-	-	TRBJ1-1	TGCGCCAGCAGCTCGACAGGTTCGTACACTGAAGCTTTCTTT	CASSSTGSYTEAFF
15	TRBV12-3/TRBV12-4	-	few	TRBJ2-3	TGTGCCGGCAGTTTAAGGGACCATAGCACAGATACGCAGTATTTT	CAGSLRDHSTDTQYF
10	TRBV12-3/TRBV12-4	-	many	TRBJ1-1	TGTGCCAGCAGTTTGGAATGGGCTTTCTTT	CASSLEWAFF
14	TRBV24-1	-	few	TRBJ2-1	TGTGCCACCAGTTATCTCCGCTCCTACAATGAGCAGTTCTTC	CATSYLRSYNEQFF
12	TRBV6-1	-	-	TRBJ2-5	TGTGCCAGCACGGGGGTCGGAGAGACCCAGTACTTC	CASTGVGETQYF
13	TRBV20-1	TRBD2	few	TRBJ2-1	TGCAGTTCCTCAGCGGGAATGCAGAATGAGCAGTTCTTC	CSSSAGMQNEQFF
15	TRBV28	TRBD1	few	TRBJ2-1	TGTGCCAGCAGTCTACCGACAGGGTCCTACAATGAGCAGTTCTTC	CASSLPTGSYNEQFF
18	TRBV27	TRBD1	few	TRBJ1-6	TGTGCCAGCAGTTTTCGAAGGGGGCTCGGGTCCTATAATTCACCCCTCCACTTT	CASSFRRGLGSYNSPLHF
13	TRBV6-6	-	few	TRBJ1-5	TGTGCCAGCAGTTACGGACAGTATCAGCCCCAGCATTTT	CASSYGQYQPQHF
18	TRBV4-1	-	many	TRBJ2-7	TGCGCCAGCAGCCAAGCCAACTCCGGGACCCGGGGGTCCTACGAGCAGTACTTC	CASSQANSGTRGSYEQYF
15	TRBV20-1	-	-	TRBJ1-6	TGCAGTGCTAGAGCCCCCCGAGGGGTTGGTTCACCCCTCCACTTT	CSARAPRGVGSPLHF